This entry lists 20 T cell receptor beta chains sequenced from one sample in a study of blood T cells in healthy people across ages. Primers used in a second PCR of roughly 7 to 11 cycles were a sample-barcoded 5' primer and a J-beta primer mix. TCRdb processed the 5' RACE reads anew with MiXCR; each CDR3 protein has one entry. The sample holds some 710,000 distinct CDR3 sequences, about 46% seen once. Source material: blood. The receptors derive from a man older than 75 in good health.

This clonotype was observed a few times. CDR3 in amino acids: CASRRLGPDTQYF. The CDR3 DNA is TGTGCCAGCAGGCGTTTAGGTCCGGATACGCAGTATTTT. The genes are TRBV12-3 or TRBV12-4 and TRBJ2-3, with unresolved D. V dropped 6 bases and J dropped 6 bases, with 13 bases sitting between them. The CDR3 spans 13 residues.

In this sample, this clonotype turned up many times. Written as DNA, the CDR3 is TGCAGTGCTCGCAGACCCACGGGACAGATAAACGAGCAGTACTTC. This sequence encodes CSARRPTGQINEQYF. The gene calls are TRBV20-1 and TRBJ2-7, with 7 positions matching TRBD1. The trim removed 5 bases at V and 5 bases at J, leaving 15 bases unmatched. This CDR3 region has 15 residues. In germline, CDR1 is DFQATT, CDR2 SNEGSKA (reference sequence).

In DNA form, the CDR3 reads TGCGCCAGCAGCATTGGGGGGGCCGACGAGCAGTACTTC. Translation: CASSIGGADEQYF. The V gene is TRBV5-1, the J gene TRBJ2-7; possibly TRBD2 for D (7 bases). Per the germline V gene, CDR1 is SGHRS and CDR2 is YFSETQ. Trimming pared 4 bases from V and 5 bases from J, leaving 13 bases between. The CDR3 spans 13 residues.

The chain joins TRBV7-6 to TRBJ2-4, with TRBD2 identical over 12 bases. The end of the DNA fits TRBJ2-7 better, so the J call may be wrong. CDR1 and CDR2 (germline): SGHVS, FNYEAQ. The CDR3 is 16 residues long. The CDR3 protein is CASSLAPGLAGDEQYF. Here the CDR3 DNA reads TGTGCCAGCAGCTTAGCGCCGGGACTAGCGGGCGACGAGCAGTACTTC.

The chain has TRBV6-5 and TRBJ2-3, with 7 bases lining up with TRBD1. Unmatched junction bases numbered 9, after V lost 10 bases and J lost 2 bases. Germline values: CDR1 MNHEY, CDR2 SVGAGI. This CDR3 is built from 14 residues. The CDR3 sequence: CATTQQGTTDTQYF. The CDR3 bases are TGTGCCACAACTCAACAGGGGACCACAGATACGCAGTATTTT.

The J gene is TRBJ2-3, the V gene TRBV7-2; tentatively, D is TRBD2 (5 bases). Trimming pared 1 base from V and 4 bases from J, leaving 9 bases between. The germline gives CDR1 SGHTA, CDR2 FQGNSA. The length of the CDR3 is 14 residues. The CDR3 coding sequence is TGTGCCAGCAGCTTAGTGACTAAGTCAGATACGCAGTATTTT. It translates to CASSLVTKSDTQYF. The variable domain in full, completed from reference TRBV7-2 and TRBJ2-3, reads GAGVSQSPSNKVTEKGKDVELRCDPISGHTALYWYRQSLGQGLEFLIYFQGNSAPDKSGLPSDRFSAERTGGSVSTLTIQRTQQEDSAVYLCASSLVTKSDTQYFGPGTRLTVL.

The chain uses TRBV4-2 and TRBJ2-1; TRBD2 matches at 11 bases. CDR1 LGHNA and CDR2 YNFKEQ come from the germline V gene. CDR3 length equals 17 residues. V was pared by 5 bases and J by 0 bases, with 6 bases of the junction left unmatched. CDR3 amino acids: CASSVGLAVSSYNEQFF. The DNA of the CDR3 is TGTGCCAGCAGCGTGGGACTAGCGGTGAGCTCCTACAATGAGCAGTTCTTC.

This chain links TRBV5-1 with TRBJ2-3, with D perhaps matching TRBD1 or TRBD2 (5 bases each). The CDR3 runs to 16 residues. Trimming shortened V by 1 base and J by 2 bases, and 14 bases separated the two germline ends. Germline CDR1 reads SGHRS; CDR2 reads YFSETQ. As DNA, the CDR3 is TGCGCCAGCAGCTTGCCAACAGGAGACTACACAGATACGCAGTATTTT. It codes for CASSLPTGDYTDTQYF. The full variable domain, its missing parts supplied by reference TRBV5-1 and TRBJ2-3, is KAGVTQTPRYLIKTRGQQVTLSCSPISGHRSVSWYQQTPGQGLQFLFEYFSETQRNKGNFPGRFSGRQFSNSRSEMNVSTLELGDSALYLCASSLPTGDYTDTQYFGPGTRLTVL.

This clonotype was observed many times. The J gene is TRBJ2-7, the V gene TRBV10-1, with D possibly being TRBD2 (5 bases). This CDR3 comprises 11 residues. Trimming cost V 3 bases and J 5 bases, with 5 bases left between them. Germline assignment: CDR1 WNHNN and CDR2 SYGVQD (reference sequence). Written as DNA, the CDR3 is TGCGCCAGCAGTGACGGGGACGAGCAGTACTTC. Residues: CASSDGDEQYF.

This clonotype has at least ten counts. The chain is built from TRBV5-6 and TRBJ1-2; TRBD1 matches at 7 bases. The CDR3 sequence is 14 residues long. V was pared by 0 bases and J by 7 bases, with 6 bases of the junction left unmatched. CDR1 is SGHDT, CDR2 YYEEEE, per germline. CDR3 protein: CASSLARGSGGYTF. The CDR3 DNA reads TGTGCCAGCAGCTTGGCCAGGGGGTCTGGTGGCTACACCTTC.

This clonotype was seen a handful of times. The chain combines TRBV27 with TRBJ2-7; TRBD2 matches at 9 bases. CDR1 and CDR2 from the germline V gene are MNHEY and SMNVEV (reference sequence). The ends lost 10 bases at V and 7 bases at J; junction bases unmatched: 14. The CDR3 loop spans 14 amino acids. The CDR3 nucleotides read TGTGCCACCCTACCGGCGGGAGGGCGAAATGAGCAGTACTTC. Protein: CATLPAGGRNEQYF.

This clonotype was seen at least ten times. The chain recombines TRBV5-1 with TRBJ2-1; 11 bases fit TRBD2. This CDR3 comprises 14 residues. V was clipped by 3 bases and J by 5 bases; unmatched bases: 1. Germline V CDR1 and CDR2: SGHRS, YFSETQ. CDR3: CASSWGLADNEQFF. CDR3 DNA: TGCGCCAGCAGCTGGGGACTAGCGGACAATGAGCAGTTCTTC.

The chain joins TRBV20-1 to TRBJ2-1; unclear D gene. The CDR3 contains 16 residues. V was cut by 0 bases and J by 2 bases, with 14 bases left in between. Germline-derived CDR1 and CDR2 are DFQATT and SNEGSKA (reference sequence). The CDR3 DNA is TGCAGTGCTAGAGATAAGGGCCGCGACCCCTACAATGAGCAGTTCTTC. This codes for CSARDKGRDPYNEQFF.

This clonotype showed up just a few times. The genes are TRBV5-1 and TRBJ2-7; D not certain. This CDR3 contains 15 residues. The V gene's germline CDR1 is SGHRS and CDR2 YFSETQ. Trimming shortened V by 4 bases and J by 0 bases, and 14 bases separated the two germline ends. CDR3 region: CASSRRLTLSYEQYF. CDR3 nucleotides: TGCGCCAGCAGCCGGAGACTGACACTCTCCTACGAGCAGTACTTC.

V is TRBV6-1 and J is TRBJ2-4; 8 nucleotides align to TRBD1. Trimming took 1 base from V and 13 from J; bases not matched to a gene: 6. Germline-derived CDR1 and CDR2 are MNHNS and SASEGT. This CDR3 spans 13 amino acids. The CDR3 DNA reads TGTGCCAGCAGTGAAGGAGGACAGGGCGCCCAGTACTTC. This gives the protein CASSEGGQGAQYF.

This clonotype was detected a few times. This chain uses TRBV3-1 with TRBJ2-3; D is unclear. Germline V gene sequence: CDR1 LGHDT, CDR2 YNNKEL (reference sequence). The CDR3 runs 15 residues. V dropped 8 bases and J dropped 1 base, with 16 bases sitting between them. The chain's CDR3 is CASSPDGFRTDTQYF. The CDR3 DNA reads TGTGCCAGCTCCCCCGACGGCTTCCGCACAGATACGCAGTATTTT.

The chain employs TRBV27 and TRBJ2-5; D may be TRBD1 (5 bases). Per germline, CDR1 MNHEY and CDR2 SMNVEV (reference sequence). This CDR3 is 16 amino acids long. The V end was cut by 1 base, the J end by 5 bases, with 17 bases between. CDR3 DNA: TGTGCCAGCAGTTTATGGCAGGGTGGATCACGGGAGACCCAGTACTTC. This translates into CASSLWQGGSRETQYF.

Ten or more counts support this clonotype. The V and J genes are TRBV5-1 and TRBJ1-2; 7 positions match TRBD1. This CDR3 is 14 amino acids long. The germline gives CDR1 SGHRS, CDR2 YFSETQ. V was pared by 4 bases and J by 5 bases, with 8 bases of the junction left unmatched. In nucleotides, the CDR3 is TGCGCCAGCAGCCTCGGACAGGCCCTTTATGGCTACACCTTC. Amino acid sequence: CASSLGQALYGYTF.

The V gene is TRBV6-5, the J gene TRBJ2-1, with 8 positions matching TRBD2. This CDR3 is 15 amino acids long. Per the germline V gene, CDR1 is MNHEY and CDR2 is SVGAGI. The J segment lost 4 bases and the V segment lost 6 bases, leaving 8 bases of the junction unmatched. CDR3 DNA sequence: TGTGCCAGCAGCCCGGGACTAGTCCGATACAATGAGCAGTTCTTC. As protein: CASSPGLVRYNEQFF.

DNA of the CDR3: TGTGCCAGCAGCTTAGCGGCAAGGGGCTACACCTTC. As protein: CASSLAARGYTF. The chain has TRBV7-9 and TRBJ1-2; D call uncertain. Per germline, CDR1 SEHNR and CDR2 FQNEAQ (reference sequence). This CDR3 has 12 residues. V lost 0 bases to trimming and J lost 8 bases, with 7 bases between them.